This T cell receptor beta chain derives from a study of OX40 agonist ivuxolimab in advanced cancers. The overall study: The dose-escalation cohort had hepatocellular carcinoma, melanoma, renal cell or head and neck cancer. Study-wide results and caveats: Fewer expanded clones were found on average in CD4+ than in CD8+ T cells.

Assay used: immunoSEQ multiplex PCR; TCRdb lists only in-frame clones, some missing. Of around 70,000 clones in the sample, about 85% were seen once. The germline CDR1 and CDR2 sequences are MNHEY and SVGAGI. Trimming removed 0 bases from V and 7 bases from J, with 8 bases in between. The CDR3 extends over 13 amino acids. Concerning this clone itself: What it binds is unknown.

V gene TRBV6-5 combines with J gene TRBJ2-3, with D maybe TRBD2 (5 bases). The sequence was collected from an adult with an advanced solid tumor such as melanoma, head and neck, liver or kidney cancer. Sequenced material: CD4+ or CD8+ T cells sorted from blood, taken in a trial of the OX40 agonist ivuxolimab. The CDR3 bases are TGTGCCAGCAGTTACTCGACGGGGTATACGCAGTATTTT. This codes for CASSYSTGYTQYF.